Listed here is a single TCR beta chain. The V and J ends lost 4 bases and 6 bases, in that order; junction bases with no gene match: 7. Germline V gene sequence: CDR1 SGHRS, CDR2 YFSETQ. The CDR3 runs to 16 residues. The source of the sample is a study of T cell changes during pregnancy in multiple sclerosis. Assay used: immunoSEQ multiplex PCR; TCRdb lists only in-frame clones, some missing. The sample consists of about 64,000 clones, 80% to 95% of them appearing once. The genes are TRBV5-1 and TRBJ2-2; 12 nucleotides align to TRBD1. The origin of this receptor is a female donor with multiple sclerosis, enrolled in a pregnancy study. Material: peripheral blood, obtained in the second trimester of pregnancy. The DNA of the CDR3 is TGCGCCAGCAGCCTGGGACAGGGGGCGTCTTCCGGGGAGCTGTTTTTT. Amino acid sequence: CASSLGQGASSGELFF.